This TCR beta chain came from a study of T cell responses to AZD1222 COVID-19 vaccine. V lost 0 bases, J lost 2 bases, and 14 bases stayed unmatched. The CDR3 length is 19 residues. Per germline, CDR1 SGHDN and CDR2 FVKESK. With respect to this clone: What it binds is unknown.

Generated by immunoSEQ multiplex PCR, the TCRdb table keeps only in-frame clones and is missing some. Found here are tens of thousands of clones, about 91% of them singletons; the top ten hold less than 3.5%. Some second doses came at about 4 weeks and others at about 12 weeks; these were pooled. General study results and limits: Compared with day 0, the breadth and depth of the Spike-specific TCR repertoire rose significantly after two doses of AZD1222. Across the whole spike, CD4 TCRs peaked at regions 160-218 and 743-854. Only five to seven AZD1222 recipients tested seropositive at baseline.

The rearrangement uses TRBV14 and TRBJ1-1; 8 bases match TRBD1. The sample in question was peripheral blood, obtained 28 days after the second AZD1222 dose. The TCR was taken from an adult who received the AZD1222 COVID-19 vaccine. CDR3 in amino acids: CASSQDEAPFDRGNTEAFF. The CDR3 region has the DNA TGTGCCAGCAGCCAAGATGAGGCCCCCTTTGACAGGGGAAACACTGAAGCTTTCTTT.